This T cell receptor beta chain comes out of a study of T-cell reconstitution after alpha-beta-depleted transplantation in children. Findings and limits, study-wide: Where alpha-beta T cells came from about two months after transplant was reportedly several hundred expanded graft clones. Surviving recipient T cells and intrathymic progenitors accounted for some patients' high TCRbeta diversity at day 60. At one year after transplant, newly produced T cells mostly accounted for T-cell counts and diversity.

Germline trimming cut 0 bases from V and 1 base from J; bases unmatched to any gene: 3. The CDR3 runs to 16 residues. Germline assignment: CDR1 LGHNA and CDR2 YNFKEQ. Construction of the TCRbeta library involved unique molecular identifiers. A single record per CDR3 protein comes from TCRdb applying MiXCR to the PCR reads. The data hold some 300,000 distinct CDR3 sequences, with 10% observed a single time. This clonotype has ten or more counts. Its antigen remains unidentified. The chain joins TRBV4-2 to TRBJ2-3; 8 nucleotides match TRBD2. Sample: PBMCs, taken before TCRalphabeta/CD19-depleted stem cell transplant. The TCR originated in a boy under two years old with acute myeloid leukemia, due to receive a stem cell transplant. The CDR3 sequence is CASSQDETSGTDTQYF. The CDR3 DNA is TGTGCCAGCAGCCAAGATGAGACTAGCGGCACAGATACGCAGTATTTT.